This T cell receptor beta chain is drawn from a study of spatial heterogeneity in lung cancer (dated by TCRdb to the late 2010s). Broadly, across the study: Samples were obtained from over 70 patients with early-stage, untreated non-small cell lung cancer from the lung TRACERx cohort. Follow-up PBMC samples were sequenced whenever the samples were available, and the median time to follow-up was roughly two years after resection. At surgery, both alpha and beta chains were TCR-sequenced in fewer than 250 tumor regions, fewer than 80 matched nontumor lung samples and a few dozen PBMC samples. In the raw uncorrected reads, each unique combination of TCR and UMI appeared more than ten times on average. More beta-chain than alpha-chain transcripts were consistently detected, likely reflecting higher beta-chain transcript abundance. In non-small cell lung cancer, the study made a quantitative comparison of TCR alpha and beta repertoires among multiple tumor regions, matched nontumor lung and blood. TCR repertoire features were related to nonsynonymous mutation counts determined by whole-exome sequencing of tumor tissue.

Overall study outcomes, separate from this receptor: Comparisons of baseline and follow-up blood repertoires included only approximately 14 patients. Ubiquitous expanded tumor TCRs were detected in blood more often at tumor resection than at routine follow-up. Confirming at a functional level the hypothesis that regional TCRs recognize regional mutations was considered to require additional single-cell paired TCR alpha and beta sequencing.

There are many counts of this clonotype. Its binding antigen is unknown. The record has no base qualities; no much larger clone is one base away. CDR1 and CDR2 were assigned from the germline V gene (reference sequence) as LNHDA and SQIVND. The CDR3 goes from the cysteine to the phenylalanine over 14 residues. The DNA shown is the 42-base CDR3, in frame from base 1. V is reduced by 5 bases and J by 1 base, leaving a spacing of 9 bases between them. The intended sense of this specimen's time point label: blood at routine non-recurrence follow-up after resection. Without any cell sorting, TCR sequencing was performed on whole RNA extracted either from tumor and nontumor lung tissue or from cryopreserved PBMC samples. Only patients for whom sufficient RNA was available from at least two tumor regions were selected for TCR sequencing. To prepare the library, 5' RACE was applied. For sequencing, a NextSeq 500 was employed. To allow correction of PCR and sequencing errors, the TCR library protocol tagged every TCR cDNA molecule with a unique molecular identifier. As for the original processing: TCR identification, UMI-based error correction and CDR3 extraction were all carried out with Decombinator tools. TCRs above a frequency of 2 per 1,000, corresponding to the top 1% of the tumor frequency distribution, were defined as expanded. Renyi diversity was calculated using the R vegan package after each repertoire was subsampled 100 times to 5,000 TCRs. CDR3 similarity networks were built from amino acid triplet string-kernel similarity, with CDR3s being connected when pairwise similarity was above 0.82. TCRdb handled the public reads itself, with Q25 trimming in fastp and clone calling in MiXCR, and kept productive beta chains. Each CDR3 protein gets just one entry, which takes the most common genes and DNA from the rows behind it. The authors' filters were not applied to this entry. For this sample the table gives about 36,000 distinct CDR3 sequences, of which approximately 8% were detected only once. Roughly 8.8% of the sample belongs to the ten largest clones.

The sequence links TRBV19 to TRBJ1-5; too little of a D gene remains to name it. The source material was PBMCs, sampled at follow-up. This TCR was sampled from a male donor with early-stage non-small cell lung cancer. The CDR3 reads CASSRHKSNQPQHF. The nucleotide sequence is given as TGTGCCAGTAGTCGCCACAAGAGCAATCAGCCCCAGCATTTT.